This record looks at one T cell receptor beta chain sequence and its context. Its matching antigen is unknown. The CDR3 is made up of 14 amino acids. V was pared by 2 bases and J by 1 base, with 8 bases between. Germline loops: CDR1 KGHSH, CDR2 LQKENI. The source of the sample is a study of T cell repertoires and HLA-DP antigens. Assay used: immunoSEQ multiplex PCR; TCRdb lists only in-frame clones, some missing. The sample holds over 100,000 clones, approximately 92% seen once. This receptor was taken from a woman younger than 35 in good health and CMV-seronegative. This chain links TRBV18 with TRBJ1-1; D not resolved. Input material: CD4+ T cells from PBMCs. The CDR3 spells CASSPSGQNTEAFF. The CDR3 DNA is TGTGCCAGCTCACCATCCGGGCAGAACACTGAAGCTTTCTTT.